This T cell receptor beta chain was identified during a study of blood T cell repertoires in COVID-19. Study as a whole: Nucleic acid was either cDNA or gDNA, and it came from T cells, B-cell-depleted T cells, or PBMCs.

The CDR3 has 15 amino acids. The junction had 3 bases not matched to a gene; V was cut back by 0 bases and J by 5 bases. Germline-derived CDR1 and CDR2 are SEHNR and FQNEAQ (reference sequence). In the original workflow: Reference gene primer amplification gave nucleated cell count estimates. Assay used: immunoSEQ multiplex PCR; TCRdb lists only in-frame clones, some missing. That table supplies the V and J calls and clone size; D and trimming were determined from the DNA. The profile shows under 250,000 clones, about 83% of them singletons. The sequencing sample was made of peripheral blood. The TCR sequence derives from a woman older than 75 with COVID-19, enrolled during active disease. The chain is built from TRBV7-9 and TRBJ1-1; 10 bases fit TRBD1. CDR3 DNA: TGTGCCAGCAGCTTAGCCCAGGACAGGGGGACTGAAGCTTTCTTT. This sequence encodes CASSLAQDRGTEAFF.